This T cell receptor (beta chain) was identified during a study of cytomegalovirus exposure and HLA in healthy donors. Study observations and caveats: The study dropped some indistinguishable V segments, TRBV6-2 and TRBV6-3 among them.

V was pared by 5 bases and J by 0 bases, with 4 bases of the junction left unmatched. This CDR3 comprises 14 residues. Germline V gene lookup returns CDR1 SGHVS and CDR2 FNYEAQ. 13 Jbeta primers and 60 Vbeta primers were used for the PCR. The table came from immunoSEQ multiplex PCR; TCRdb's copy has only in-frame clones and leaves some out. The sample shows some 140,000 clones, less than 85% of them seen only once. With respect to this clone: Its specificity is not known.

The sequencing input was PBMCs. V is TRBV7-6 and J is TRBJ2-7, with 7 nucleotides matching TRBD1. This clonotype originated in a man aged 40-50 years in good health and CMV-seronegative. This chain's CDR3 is CASSPWDSSYEQYF. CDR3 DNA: TGTGCCAGCAGCCCTTGGGACAGCTCCTACGAGCAGTACTTC.